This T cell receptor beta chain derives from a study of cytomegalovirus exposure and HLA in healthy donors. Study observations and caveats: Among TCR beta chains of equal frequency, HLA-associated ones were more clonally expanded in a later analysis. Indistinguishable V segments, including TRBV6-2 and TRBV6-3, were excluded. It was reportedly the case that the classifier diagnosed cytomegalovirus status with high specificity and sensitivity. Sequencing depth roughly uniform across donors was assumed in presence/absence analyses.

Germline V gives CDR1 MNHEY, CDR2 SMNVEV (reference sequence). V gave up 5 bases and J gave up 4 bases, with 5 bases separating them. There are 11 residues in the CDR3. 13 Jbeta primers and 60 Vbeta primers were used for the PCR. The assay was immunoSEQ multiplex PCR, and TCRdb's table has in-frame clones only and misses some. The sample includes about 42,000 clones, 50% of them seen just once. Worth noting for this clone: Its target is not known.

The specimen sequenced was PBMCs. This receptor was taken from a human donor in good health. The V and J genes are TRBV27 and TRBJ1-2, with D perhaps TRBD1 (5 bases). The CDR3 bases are TGTGCCAGCAGTACAGGCTATGGCTACACCTTC. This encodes CASSTGYGYTF.